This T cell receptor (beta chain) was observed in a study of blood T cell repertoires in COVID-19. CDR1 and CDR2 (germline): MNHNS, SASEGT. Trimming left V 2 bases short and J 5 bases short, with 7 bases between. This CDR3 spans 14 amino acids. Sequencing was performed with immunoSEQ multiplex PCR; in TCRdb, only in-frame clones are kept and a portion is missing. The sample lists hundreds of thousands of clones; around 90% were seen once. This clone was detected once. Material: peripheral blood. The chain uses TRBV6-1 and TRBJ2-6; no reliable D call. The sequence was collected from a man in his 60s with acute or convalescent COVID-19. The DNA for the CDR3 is TGTGCCAGCAGTGAAATAGTGCGGGCCAACGTCCTGACTTTC. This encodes CASSEIVRANVLTF.